The clone carrying this TCR beta chain has at least ten counts. Trimming took off 8 bases at V and 0 bases at J, with 8 bases between the two ends. The CDR3 is 13 amino acids. CDR1 and CDR2 from the germline V gene are MNHNS and SASEGT. This sample was taken from a study of T cells in Graves' hyperthyroidism and ophthalmopathy. The TCR beta CDR3 regions underwent amplification using RNA transcripts as the source. TCR CDR3 regions were first amplified by RT-PCR with HTBI primers. TCRdb reprocessed the multiplex PCR reads with MiXCR, giving one entry per CDR3 protein. Of under 350,000 distinct CDR3 sequences in the sample, about a sixth are singletons; the top ten hold about 50%.

Input material: blood. The chain joins TRBV6-1 to TRBJ2-1, with D tentatively TRBD2 (5 bases). The receptor comes from a woman in her sixties or seventies with Graves' ophthalmopathy. CDR3 bases: TGTGCCAGCGGACTGGACTCCTACAATGAGCAGTTCTTC. Its protein is CASGLDSYNEQFF.